This T cell receptor beta chain was observed in a study of T cell clusters in autoimmune cytopenias (dated by TCRdb to about 2019). About the investigation overall: A mean age of approximately 52 years and a median age of around 60 years were recorded for the healthy donor controls, of whom about half of the roughly 43 were female. Autoimmune hepatitis repertoires were compared with those of under 25 age- and sex-matched healthy donors. A median TRB sequencing depth of around 53,000 reads per sample was reached, and a median of roughly 2,500 distinct TRB clonotypes per sample was obtained. For primary cytopenia, the controls were fewer than 30 age-matched healthy donors, and for secondary cytopenia, the controls were more than twelve age-matched CLL patients. Alongside healthy, CLL and autoimmune hepatitis controls, autoimmune cytopenia patients had their peripheral blood TRB and IGH repertoires sequenced at active disease and again during treatment follow-up. The goal of the study was to find out whether patients with autoimmune cytopenia have a disease-specific immune repertoire signature that could be used as a blood-based biomarker.

The paper's findings and limits, for the study overall: The TRB repertoire shifts, including less even repertoires in secondary cytopenia and CLL, mostly reflected lymphoma bias and not autoimmunity. GLIPH suggested that primary autoimmune cytopenia patients lacked physiological T cell clusters: 55 or so clusters were exclusive to healthy donors versus approximately 17 exclusive to patients. Healthy donors had almost three times as many exclusive TRB clusters as active autoimmune hepatitis patients, a finding consistent with an autoimmunity-wide signature. The cluster-lack signature was not seen for secondary cytopenia versus CLL, apparently masked by the dominant lymphoma-associated repertoire. The T cell clusters were only ever defined in silico, so experimental validation of their functional role was still needed.

No count is given, but going by its frequency this clonotype is medium-sized (0.01 to 0.1%). Its antigen remains undetermined. TRB rearrangements were amplified by multiplex PCR following a touch-down protocol, with the TRB-A and TRB-B primer pools mixed in one tube. Illumina adapters and sample indices were attached to the amplicons through two consecutive PCR reactions using Phusion HS II polymerase. The amplicons were gel-purified using the NucleoSpin Gel and PCR Clean-up kit, after which quantification was performed by Qubit and quality was checked on an Agilent 2100 Bioanalyzer. Sequencing of the libraries was performed on an Illumina MiSeq with 600-cycle, single-indexed, paired-end runs. In the authors' own workflow: Alignment and assembly of TRB reads were performed with MiXCR version 2.1.12 and the default MiXCR reference library. Each unique CDR3 nucleotide sequence defined a clone, and only productive sequences with at least two reads were analysed. Alpha-parameterized diversity profiles (alpha 0 to 5), including the Shannon (alpha 1) and Simpson (alpha 2) indices, were computed with an R script to assess repertoire diversity. Combinatorial TRB VJ usage was computed with the tcR package and compared between cohorts by principal component analysis with ade4. Using GLIPH, TCRbeta CDR3s were clustered on pairs of cohorts matched for age and read depth, and a Wilcoxon test was used to compare cluster frequencies. Once TCRdb had reprocessed the reads, it stored one entry per CDR3 protein sequence and supplied no DNA. It is TCRdb's table, rather than the study itself, that gives the V and J calls and clone size. The data table for this sample lists roughly 11,000 distinct CDR3 sequences. The ten largest account for roughly 21% of the sample.

Sequences SQVTM (CDR1) and ANQGSEA (CDR2) are obtained from the germline V gene. Including cysteine and phenylalanine, the CDR3 has 12 amino acids. No DNA was logged. For each sample, TRB amplification used 200 to 250 ng of peripheral blood genomic DNA, equal to approximately 37,500 genome equivalents. The sample also formed part of further work on T cell repertoires in aging, cancer and after chemotherapy. As described in the second report: Donors were distributed across six age groups ranging from 30 or younger to 70 or older, with at least three individuals included per group. Control TCR repertoires from healthy donors were recorded across several months to years, and re-sampling revealed clear clonal overlap. In total, the full dataset held 7.5 million to 9.5 million TCR reads. Significantly lower blood TCR diversity and higher clonality were observed in untreated patients with hematological or solid cancers than in age-matched healthy donors. In healthy donors, the drop in TCR diversity with age came mainly from a loss of richness, whereas in cancer patients a loss of evenness also played a part. In both cancer cohorts, median generation probability rose over the chemotherapy interval, which suggests that the repertoire was reconstituted through rebound thymic output. The authors noted that the repertoire data do not allow conclusions about immunological memory after chemotherapy. To examine immunoaging and T cell reconstitution after chemotherapy, the study profiled TCR beta repertoires in peripheral blood from healthy donors and cancer patients. Alongside approximately 97 healthy donors serving as a reference group, the cohort included some 210 cancer patients, of whom roughly 90 had hematological cancers and some 130 had solid cancers. Processing of the TRB sequences was carried out with MiXCR versions 2.12 and 3.0.5. Repertoire metrics included Shannon diversity, evenness, clonality (one minus evenness), and alpha-parameterized diversity profiles from alpha 0 to 5. Generation probabilities of clones in paired pre- and post-chemotherapy samples were computed with the IGoR algorithm.

The clonotype was recovered from a human donor in good health. Recombination joined TRBV29-1 with TRBJ2-1; TCRdb's D call, TRBD1, is unchecked because there is no DNA. Material for sequencing was peripheral blood. The CDR3 sequence is CSVTRDRNEQFF.